This T cell receptor beta chain was found in a study of blood T cell repertoires in COVID-19. This CDR3 contains 17 residues. V lost 0 bases and J lost 6, with 21 bases in between. Looked up from germline, CDR1 is LNHNV and CDR2 is YYDKDF (reference sequence). The repertoire was sequenced with immunoSEQ multiplex PCR; TCRdb's copy has only in-frame clones and lacks some. Of over 250,000 clones listed, approximately 85% are singletons. The gene calls are TRBV15 and TRBJ2-7, with D perhaps matching TRBD1 (6 bases). This receptor was obtained from a woman in her 30s who had recovered from COVID-19. Sequenced material: PBMCs or T cells enriched from blood (not recorded which). The CDR3 loop is CATSRDRQALSPLEQYF. CDR3 bases: TGTGCCACCAGCAGAGATCGACAGGCCCTCTCCCCTCTCGAGCAGTACTTC.